This TCR beta chain appears in the sequencing data of a study of cytomegalovirus exposure and HLA in healthy donors. The CDR3 contains 12 residues. The V gene's germline CDR1 is MNHEY and CDR2 SVGAGI. V was clipped by 6 bases and J by 5 bases, with 10 bases between them. The PCR contained 60 Vbeta and 13 Jbeta primers. TCRdb keeps only in-frame clones here, not all; method: immunoSEQ multiplex PCR. The table lists about 140,000 clones, around 73% of them singletons. The clonotype comes from a human donor in good health. Sequenced material: PBMCs. V usage is TRBV6-5 and J usage is TRBJ1-1; tentative D call: TRBD1 (6 bases). CDR3 protein: CASSRGGTEAFF. CDR3 nucleotide sequence: TGTGCCAGCAGCAGGGGCGGTACTGAAGCTTTCTTT.